This T cell receptor beta chain was captured in a study of blood T cell repertoires in COVID-19. The CDR3 totals 14 residues. Germline-derived CDR1 and CDR2 are ENHRY and SYGVKD. Trimming took off 6 bases at V and 1 base at J, with 12 bases between the two ends. The cohort comprised adults aged about 18 to 100 years residing in approximately 22 US areas. Methods used by the authors: How many nucleated cells were present was estimated from reference gene primer amplification. Sequencing was performed with immunoSEQ multiplex PCR; in TCRdb, only in-frame clones are kept and a portion is missing. That table is the source of V, J and clone size, and D and trimming were worked out from the DNA. The repertoire consists of 300,000 to 450,000 clones, with about 88% occurring once and the leading ten covering 1.2%.

The material sequenced was PBMCs or T cells enriched from blood (not recorded which). The chain employs TRBV10-3 and TRBJ1-1; D is possibly TRBD1 (6 bases). The receptor was derived from a woman younger than 35 who had recovered from COVID-19. The CDR3 loop reads CAIRARGANTEAFF. DNA of the CDR3: TGTGCCATCAGGGCCAGGGGTGCGAACACTGAAGCTTTCTTT.